This T cell receptor beta chain was found in a study of Ad26.COV2.S vaccination and SARS-CoV-2 variants. Turning to the study itself: Trial arm assignment for the donor was COV1001 Ad26.COV2.S. Administration of Ad26.COV2.S was intramuscular, either once or twice 56 days apart. Whole-study findings and limits: Compared with placebo recipients, vaccine recipients had higher spike-specific TCR breadth.

Treatment meaning: roughly 19 received Ad26.COV2.S at low or high dose, single or two shots; 5 received placebo; per-sample allocation not given. Sample collection was performed on day 63 after the first vaccine or placebo injection. Between the trimmed V and J ends, which lost 6 bases and 1 base, there was a span of 14 bases. CDR1 and CDR2 (germline): SGHAT, FQNNGV. The length of the CDR3 is 15 residues. Assay: immunoSEQ multiplex PCR; the TCRdb copy retains only in-frame clones and omits some. The sample has some 420,000 clones, around 89% seen once; the top ten hold about 3.5%. Worth noting for this clone: What it binds is not known.

This chain uses TRBV11-2 with TRBJ2-3; D could derive from TRBD1 or TRBD2 (5 bases each). The clonotype originates from a person between 18 and 60 years old who received the Ad26.COV2.S COVID-19 vaccine or a placebo. The sample here was peripheral blood, taken in a trial of Ad26.COV2.S vaccine versus placebo. The CDR3 here is CASSKILGGTDTQYF. CDR3 in DNA: TGTGCCAGCAGTAAAATTCTGGGGGGCACAGATACGCAGTATTTT.